The next 24 T cell receptor beta chains were all read from a single sample in a study of human T cells and chemical hapten exposure. One entry per CDR3 protein, called by TCRdb with MiXCR from the RACE reads. The sample has fewer than 500,000 distinct CDR3 sequences, nearly 5% seen once. As for time point: patch test 1, 2 weeks after DPC sensitization. As to treatment: therapeutic diphenylcyclopropenone sensitization with weekly scalp DPC. Sequenced material: whole blood, taken in connection with sensitization to the hapten diphenylcyclopropenone (DPC). These TCRs come from a woman aged 50 to 60 with alopecia areata. Some clones in this sample may be carry-over from other donors' samples.

The chain uses TRBV5-1 and TRBJ1-4; 9 bases fit TRBD1. CDR3 size: 14 residues. The V segment lost 4 bases and the J segment 8 bases; nucleotides outside the gene matches: 6. Germline CDR1 SGHRS, CDR2 YFSETQ. The CDR3 loop is CASSKKTGGEKLFF. DNA for the CDR3: TGCGCCAGCAGCAAAAAGACAGGGGGGGAAAAACTGTTTTTT.

This clonotype has at least ten counts. The J gene is TRBJ1-2, the V gene TRBV12-3 or TRBV12-4, with 8 positions matching TRBD1. V shed 5 bases and J 3 bases; nucleotides not matched to a gene: 11. The CDR3 extends over 16 amino acids. The CDR3 DNA sequence: TGTGCCAGCAGTGGATTGGGAACAGGGGGATACTATGGCTACACCTTC. This gives the protein CASSGLGTGGYYGYTF.

This clonotype was picked up a small number of times. The chain recombines TRBV7-9 with TRBJ2-5; D perhaps matches TRBD1 (6 bases). CDR1 is SEHNR, CDR2 FQNEAQ, per germline (reference sequence). Trimming took 8 bases from V and 5 from J, leaving 18 bases between them. The CDR3 sequence is 14 residues long. The CDR3 reads CASRALNRAETQYF. DNA for the CDR3: TGTGCCAGCCGAGCGTTAAACAGGGCGGAGACCCAGTACTTC.

This clonotype showed up many times. This chain connects TRBV5-1 to TRBJ2-1; tentatively, D is TRBD1 (5 bases). The V end was cut by 3 bases, the J end by 7 bases, with 23 bases between. The V gene's germline CDR1 is SGHRS and CDR2 YFSETQ. This CDR3 has 17 amino acids. The CDR3 spells CASSSVRDTSMYNEQFF. CDR3 DNA: TGCGCCAGCAGCTCGGTCAGGGATACTTCGATGTATAATGAGCAGTTCTTC.

This clonotype was seen ten or more times. The genes are TRBV6-2 or TRBV6-3 and TRBJ2-3, with D perhaps assigned TRBD1 or TRBD2 (5 bases each). Trimming took 11 bases from V and 10 from J, leaving 22 bases between them. CDR3 size: 13 residues. From germline, CDR1 is MNHEY and CDR2 SVGEGT. The CDR3 nucleotides read TGTGCCGGAAGAAGGGACCTCCTCTGGCCGCAGTATTTT. This encodes CAGRRDLLWPQYF.

This clonotype has ten or more counts. V gene TRBV5-4 combines with J gene TRBJ2-5; TRBD1 might be the D (5 bases). Germline CDR1 reads SGHNT; CDR2 reads YYREEE (reference sequence). This CDR3 spans 15 amino acids. The V gene lost 0 bases and the J gene lost 2 bases, with 11 bases spanning the gap. CDR3 sequence reads: CASSLDKGSQETQYF. The CDR3 region has the DNA TGTGCCAGCAGCTTGGATAAGGGGTCACAAGAGACCCAGTACTTC.

This clonotype was detected ten times or more. V gene TRBV15 combines with J gene TRBJ2-3, with D unclear. Germline lookup yields CDR1 LNHNV and CDR2 YYDKDF (reference sequence). The CDR3 sequence is 13 residues long. V was pared by 5 bases and J by 5 bases, with 11 bases between. The CDR3 DNA reads as TGTGCCACCAGCCCCGGAGCTGAAGATACGCAGTATTTT. Amino acid sequence: CATSPGAEDTQYF. Full variable domain (remainder filled in from reference TRBV15 and TRBJ2-3): DAMVIQNPRYQVTQFGKPVTLSCSQTLNHNVMYWYQQKSSQAPKLLFHYYDKDFNNEADTPDNFQSRRPNTSFCFLDIRSPGLGDTAMYLCATSPGAEDTQYFGPGTRLTVL.

This clonotype showed up many times. V usage is TRBV3-1 and J usage is TRBJ1-3; D not certain. CDR3 length: 13 residues. Germline-derived CDR1 and CDR2 are LGHDT and YNNKEL (reference sequence). V shed 1 base and J shed 4 bases, with 5 bases lying between them. The CDR3, as DNA: TGTGCCAGCAGCCAAGTGTCCGGAAACACCATATATTTT. Protein product: CASSQVSGNTIYF. The complete variable domain, with remaining parts taken from reference TRBV3-1 and TRBJ1-3, reads DTAVSQTPKYLVTQMGNDKSIKCEQNLGHDTMYWYKQDSKKFLKIMFSYNNKELIINETVPNRFSPKSPDKAHLNLHINSLELGDSAVYFCASSQVSGNTIYFGEGSWLTVV.

The sample holds a few counts of this clonotype. V gene TRBV7-2 combines with J gene TRBJ1-5; D is ambiguous. CDR3 size: 14 residues. The germline V gene has CDR1 SGHTA and CDR2 FQGNSA. V dropped 5 bases and J dropped 9 bases, with 17 bases sitting between them. The CDR3 coding sequence is TGTGCCAGCAGCGCTATCCAGGATCAAGGGCCCCAGCATTTT. Protein product: CASSAIQDQGPQHF.

This clonotype appeared many times. This sequence joins TRBV7-9 and TRBJ1-1; D is undetermined. CDR3 length equals 14 residues. Trimming left V 5 bases short and J 0 bases short, with 10 bases between. Germline-derived CDR1 and CDR2 are SEHNR and FQNEAQ (reference sequence). Written as DNA, the CDR3 is TGTGCCAGCAGCCCCGTGTTATTGAACACTGAAGCTTTCTTT. It specifies CASSPVLLNTEAFF.

Here the CDR3 DNA reads TGCGCCAGCAGCCAAATTGGTCAGCCCCAGCATTTT. Residues: CASSQIGQPQHF. The chain has TRBV4-1 and TRBJ1-5; no clear D gene. Germline V CDR1 and CDR2: MGHRA, YSYEKL. The CDR3 runs 12 residues. The V end was cut by 2 bases, the J end by 6 bases, with 5 bases between.

This clonotype has only a few counts. The rearrangement uses TRBV5-1 and TRBJ2-6; D gene unclear. This CDR3 region has 14 residues. V dropped 5 bases and J dropped 2 bases, with 8 bases sitting between them. The V gene's germline CDR1 is SGHRS and CDR2 YFSETQ. This CDR3 is CASSRMAGANVLTF. The CDR3 nucleotides are TGCGCCAGCAGTAGGATGGCTGGGGCCAACGTCCTGACTTTC.

The table lists this clonotype with many counts. V is TRBV5-6 and J is TRBJ1-2, with 10 bases fitting TRBD1. The CDR3 has 15 residues. Germline V CDR1 and CDR2: SGHDT, YYEEEE. With 4 bases clipped from V and 8 bases from J, the junction kept 11 bases outside the gene matches. CDR3 in DNA: TGTGCCAGCAGCACCGGGACAGGGGTCGGGGGCGGCTACACCTTC. This translates into CASSTGTGVGGGYTF.

This clonotype was found many times. This sequence joins TRBV27 and TRBJ2-1, with no clear D. Trimming removed 5 bases at V and 8 bases at J, with 13 bases between. This CDR3 is built from 13 residues. The germline V gene encodes CDR1 MNHEY and CDR2 SMNVEV (reference sequence). CDR3 sequence: CASSLLSGHEQFF. The CDR3 nucleotides read TGTGCCAGCAGTCTACTAAGTGGTCATGAGCAGTTCTTC.

This clonotype has a handful of counts. The V and J genes are TRBV5-5 and TRBJ2-7; D is perhaps TRBD2 (6 bases). The germline V and J ends were trimmed by 5 bases and 0 bases, with 12 bases remaining between them. The CDR3 length is 14 residues. Germline V gives CDR1 SGHKS, CDR2 YYEKEE (reference sequence). CDR3 region: CASSGAGPSYEQYF. The CDR3 nucleotides read TGTGCCAGCAGTGGGGCGGGGCCCTCCTACGAGCAGTACTTC.

This clonotype was seen at least ten times. For the CDR3, the DNA is TGCAGTGCAACCGATCGCTACATCCCCTCTGGAAACACCATATATTTT. Translating gives CSATDRYIPSGNTIYF. This rearrangement joins TRBV20-1 to TRBJ1-3, with no clear D. Looked up from germline, CDR1 is DFQATT and CDR2 is SNEGSKA (reference sequence). This CDR3 is 16 amino acids long. The V gene lost 6 bases and the J gene lost 0 bases, with 18 bases spanning the gap.

This clonotype was seen ten or more times. The gene calls are TRBV13 and TRBJ1-2; tentatively, D is TRBD1 (6 bases). V lost 5 bases, J lost 4 bases, and 14 bases lay in between. The germline gives CDR1 PRHDT, CDR2 FYEKMQ (reference sequence). The CDR3 contains 14 residues. Written as DNA, the CDR3 is TGTGCCAGCAGCCCCGACCCGACAGGCTATGGCTACACCTTC. Amino acid sequence: CASSPDPTGYGYTF. The full variable domain, completed using reference TRBV13 and TRBJ1-2, is AAGVIQSPRHLIKEKRETATLKCYPIPRHDTVYWYQQGPGQDPQFLISFYEKMQSDKGSIPDRFSAQQFSDYHSELNMSSLELGDSALYFCASSPDPTGYGYTFGSGTRLTVV.

This clonotype was seen many times. The chain uses TRBV6-1 and TRBJ2-3, with 12 bases that match TRBD1. The germline gives CDR1 MNHNS, CDR2 SASEGT. Trimming cost V 6 bases and J 5 bases; bases outside gene matches: 12. This CDR3 is built from 17 residues. CDR3 nucleotide sequence: TGTGCCAGCAGCACATTGCCGGGACAGGGGGCGGGAGATACGCAGTATTTT. It encodes CASSTLPGQGAGDTQYF.

The chain is built from TRBV15 and TRBJ1-5; D gene unclear. The V end lost 0 bases, the J end lost 4 bases, and 10 bases lay between the germline ends. The CDR3 runs 15 residues. The germline CDR1 and CDR2 sequences are LNHNV and YYDKDF (reference sequence). The CDR3 region is CATSRDRGENQPQHF. In nucleotides, the CDR3 is TGTGCCACCAGCAGAGATCGTGGAGAAAATCAGCCCCAGCATTTT.

In its sample, this clonotype was seen a few times. The chain uses TRBV9 and TRBJ2-2; D perhaps matches TRBD1 (6 bases). Trimming cost V 0 bases and J 7 bases, with 13 bases left between them. This CDR3 has 15 amino acids. Germline V gene sequence: CDR1 SGDLS, CDR2 YYNGEE. The CDR3 loop is CASSVVGDNVGELFF. The DNA of the CDR3 is TGTGCCAGCAGCGTAGTAGGGGACAATGTCGGGGAGCTGTTTTTT.

This clonotype was seen a handful of times. This chain connects TRBV6-1 to TRBJ1-1; a possible D gene is TRBD1 (5 bases). This CDR3 region has 12 residues. Looked up from germline, CDR1 is MNHNS and CDR2 is SASEGT. Trimming stripped 2 bases from V and 10 bases from J, with 11 bases between. The CDR3 region has the DNA TGTGCCAGCAGTGAATTTGGGGGAGCAGCTTTCTTT. Translation: CASSEFGGAAFF.

This clonotype has just a few counts. The chain carries TRBV29-1 and TRBJ2-2, with D uncertain. This CDR3 contains 12 residues. Germline V gene sequence: CDR1 SQVTM, CDR2 ANQGSEA. V gave up 3 bases and J gave up 7 bases, with 9 bases separating them. CDR3 sequence: CSVDPRGGELFF. CDR3 nucleotide sequence: TGCAGCGTTGACCCCCGCGGCGGGGAGCTGTTTTTT.

This chain connects TRBV2 to TRBJ1-2; 8 bases align to TRBD1. The CDR3 loop spans 14 amino acids. J was trimmed by 5 bases and V by 8 bases; bases with no gene match: 10. Germline CDR1 SNHLY, CDR2 FYNNEI. The CDR3 protein is CASSGTGALYGYTF. CDR3 DNA: TGTGCCAGCTCCGGGACAGGAGCCCTATATGGCTACACCTTC. The whole variable domain, remainder taken from reference TRBV2 and TRBJ1-2, is EPEVTQTPSHQVTQMGQEVILRCVPISNHLYFYWYRQILGQKVEFLVSFYNNEISEKSEIFDDQFSVERPDGSNFTLKIRSTKLEDSAMYFCASSGTGALYGYTFGSGTRLTVV.

The sample holds a few counts of this clonotype. The chain combines TRBV20-1 with TRBJ1-1, with TRBD1 identical over 9 bases. The CDR3 contains 18 residues. Germline V gene lookup returns CDR1 DFQATT and CDR2 SNEGSKA (reference sequence). J gave up 1 base and V 0 bases, and 12 bases lay outside the gene matches. The CDR3 DNA reads TGCAGTGCTAGAGATCAGGGACAGGGAATACTTCAGAACACTGAAGCTTTCTTT. Residues: CSARDQGQGILQNTEAFF.